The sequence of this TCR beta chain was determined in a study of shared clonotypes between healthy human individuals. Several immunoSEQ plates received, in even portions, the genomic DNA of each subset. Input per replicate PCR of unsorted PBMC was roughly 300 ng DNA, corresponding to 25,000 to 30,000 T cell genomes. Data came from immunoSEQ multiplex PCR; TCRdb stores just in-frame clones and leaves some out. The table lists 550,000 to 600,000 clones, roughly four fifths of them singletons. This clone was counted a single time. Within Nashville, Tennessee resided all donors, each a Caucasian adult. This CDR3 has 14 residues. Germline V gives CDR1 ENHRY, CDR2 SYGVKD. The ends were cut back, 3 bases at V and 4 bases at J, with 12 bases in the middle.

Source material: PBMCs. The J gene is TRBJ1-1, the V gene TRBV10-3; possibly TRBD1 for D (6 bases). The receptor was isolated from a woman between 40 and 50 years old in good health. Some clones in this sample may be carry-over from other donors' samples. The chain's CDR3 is CAISDGGLITEAFF. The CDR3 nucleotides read TGTGCCATCAGTGACGGGGGGCTGATCACTGAAGCTTTCTTT.